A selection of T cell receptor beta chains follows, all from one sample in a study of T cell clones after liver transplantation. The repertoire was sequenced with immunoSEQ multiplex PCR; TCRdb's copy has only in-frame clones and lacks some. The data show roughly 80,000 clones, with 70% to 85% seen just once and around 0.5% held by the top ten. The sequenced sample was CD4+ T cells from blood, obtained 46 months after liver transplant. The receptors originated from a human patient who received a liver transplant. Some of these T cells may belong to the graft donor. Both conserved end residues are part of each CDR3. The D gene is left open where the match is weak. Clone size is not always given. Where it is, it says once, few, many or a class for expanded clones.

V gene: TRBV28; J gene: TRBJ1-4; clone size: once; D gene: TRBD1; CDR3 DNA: TGTGCCAGCAGTGGACAGGGCGGTAAGGAAAAACTGTTTTTT; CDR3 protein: CASSGQGGKEKLFF
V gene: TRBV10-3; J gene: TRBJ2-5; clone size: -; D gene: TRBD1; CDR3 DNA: TGTGCCATCAAAATGAGTGACAGGGCCCAAGAGACCCAGTACTTC; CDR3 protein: CAIKMSDRAQETQYF
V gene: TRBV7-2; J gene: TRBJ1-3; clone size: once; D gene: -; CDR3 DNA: TGTGCCAGCAGCTACCCCCCCCCGCTTGCCGGAAACACCATATATTTT; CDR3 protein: CASSYPPPLAGNTIYF
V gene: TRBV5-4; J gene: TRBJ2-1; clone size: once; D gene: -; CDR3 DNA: TGTGCCAGCAGCTTGCCAGGGAACATCCACAATGAGCAGTTCTTC; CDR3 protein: CASSLPGNIHNEQFF
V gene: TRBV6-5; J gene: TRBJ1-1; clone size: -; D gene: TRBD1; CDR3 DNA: TGTGCCAGCAGTTCGACAGGGGGGCGAACTGAAGCTTTCTTT; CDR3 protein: CASSSTGGRTEAFF
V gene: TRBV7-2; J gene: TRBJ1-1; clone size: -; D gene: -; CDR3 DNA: TGTGCCAGCAGCTTAGGTGTGCACACTGAAGCTTTCTTT; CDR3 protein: CASSLGVHTEAFF
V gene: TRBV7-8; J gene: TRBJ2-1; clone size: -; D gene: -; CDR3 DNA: TGTGCCAGCAGCCACCGTAGAGGGGCCTACAATGAGCAGTTCTTC; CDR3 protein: CASSHRRGAYNEQFF
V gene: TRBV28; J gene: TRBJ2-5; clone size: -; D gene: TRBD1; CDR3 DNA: TGTGCCAGCAGTCCCCAGGGGGTCCGAGAGACCCAGTACTTC; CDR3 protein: CASSPQGVRETQYF
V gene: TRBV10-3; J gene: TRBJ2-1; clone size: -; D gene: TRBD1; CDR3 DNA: TGTGCCACGGGTCCCGGGACAGGGATGAACAATGAGCAGTTCTTC; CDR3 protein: CATGPGTGMNNEQFF
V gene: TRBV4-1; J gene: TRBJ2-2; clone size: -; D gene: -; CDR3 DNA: TGCGCCAGCAGCCAACGAAGCGGACCGAACACCGGGGAGCTGTTTTTT; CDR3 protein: CASSQRSGPNTGELFF
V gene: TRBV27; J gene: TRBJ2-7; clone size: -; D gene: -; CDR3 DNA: TGTGCCAGCAGTTTACGGGGTCTAACTCCGACCTACGAGCAGTACTTC; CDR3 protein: CASSLRGLTPTYEQYF
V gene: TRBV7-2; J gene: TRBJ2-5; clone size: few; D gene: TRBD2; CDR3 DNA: TGTGCCAGCCTAGCGGGAGGGCCTGTGGAGACCCAGTACTTC; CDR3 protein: CASLAGGPVETQYF
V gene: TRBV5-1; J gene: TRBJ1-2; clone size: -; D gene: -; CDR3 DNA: TGCGCCAGCAGCATTACCTCTGGACAGTATCCCGGCACCTTC; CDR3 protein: CASSITSGQYPGTF
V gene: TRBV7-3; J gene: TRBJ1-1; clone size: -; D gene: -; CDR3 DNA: TGTGCCAGCAGCTTAACGGGAAAGAACACTGAAGCTTTCTTT; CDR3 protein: CASSLTGKNTEAFF
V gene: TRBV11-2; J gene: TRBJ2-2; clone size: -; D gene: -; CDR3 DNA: TGTGCCAGCAGCTCCCCAAGGGGATCAAAAACCGGGGAGCTGTTTTTT; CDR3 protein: CASSSPRGSKTGELFF
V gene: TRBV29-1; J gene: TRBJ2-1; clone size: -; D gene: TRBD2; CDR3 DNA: TGCAGCGTTGAAGGCCTCAGGACTAGCGGGCTTAAGTACAATGAGCAGTTCTTC; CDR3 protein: CSVEGLRTSGLKYNEQFF
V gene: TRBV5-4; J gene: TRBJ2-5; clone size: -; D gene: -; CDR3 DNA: TGTGCCAGCAGCTTGGGAGGGGCGAGTGAAGAGACCCAGTACTTC; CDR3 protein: CASSLGGASEETQYF
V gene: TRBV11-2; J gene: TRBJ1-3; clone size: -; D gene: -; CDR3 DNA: TGTGCCAGCAGCTCCCCCCGTGTTTTAACCATATATTTT; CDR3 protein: CASSSPRVLTIYF
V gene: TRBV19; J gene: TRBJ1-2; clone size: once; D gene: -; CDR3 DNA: TGTGCCAGTAGTGGAAGGGCGTTTGGGGCCACCTATGGCTACACCTTC; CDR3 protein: CASSGRAFGATYGYTF
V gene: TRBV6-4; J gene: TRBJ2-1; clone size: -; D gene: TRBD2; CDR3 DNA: TGTGCCAGCAGTGGCCAGGGACTAGCGGGAGGGCCTGGTGAGCAGTTCTTC; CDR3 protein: CASSGQGLAGGPGEQFF
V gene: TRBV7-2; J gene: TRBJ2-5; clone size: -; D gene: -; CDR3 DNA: TGTGCCAGCAGCAATCTACAGGGAGGAGAGACCCAGTACTTC; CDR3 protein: CASSNLQGGETQYF
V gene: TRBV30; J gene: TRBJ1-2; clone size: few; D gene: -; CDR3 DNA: TGTGCCTGGAGTGTATGGGTCGCAAGTCGTCGGGGGATGAACTATGGCTACACCTTC; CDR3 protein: CAWSVWVASRRGMNYGYTF
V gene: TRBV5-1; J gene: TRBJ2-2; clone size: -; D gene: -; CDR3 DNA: TGCGCCAGCGCCGGTAGCGGGAACACCGGGGAGCTGTTTTTT; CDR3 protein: CASAGSGNTGELFF
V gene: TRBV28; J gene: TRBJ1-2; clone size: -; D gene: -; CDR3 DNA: TGTGCCAGCAGTTTATTAAGAAGGGGCGAGGGCTACACCTTC; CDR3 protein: CASSLLRRGEGYTF
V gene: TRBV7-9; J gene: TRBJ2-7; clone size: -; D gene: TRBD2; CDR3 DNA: TGTGCCAGCAGCAACCCCGGGACTACGTCCTACGAGCAGTACTTC; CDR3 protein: CASSNPGTTSYEQYF
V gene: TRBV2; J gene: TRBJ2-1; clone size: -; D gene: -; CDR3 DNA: TGTGCCAGCAGGGCCTCGATGAGCTCCTACAATGAGCAGTTCTTC; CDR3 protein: CASRASMSSYNEQFF
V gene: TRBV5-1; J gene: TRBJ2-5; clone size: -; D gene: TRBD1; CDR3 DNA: TGCGCCAGCAGCTTAGGGACAGGCCAAGAGACCCAGTACTTC; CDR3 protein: CASSLGTGQETQYF
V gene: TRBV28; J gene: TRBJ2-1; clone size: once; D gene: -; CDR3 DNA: TGTGCCAGCAGGATTAGCTTCCTCTCCTACAATGAGCAGTTCTTC; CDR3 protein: CASRISFLSYNEQFF
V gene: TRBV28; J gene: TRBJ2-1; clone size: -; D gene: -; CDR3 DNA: TGTGCCAGCCCCTTATTTTTGAGTGGGCAGGCCGATGAGCAGTTCTTC; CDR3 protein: CASPLFLSGQADEQFF
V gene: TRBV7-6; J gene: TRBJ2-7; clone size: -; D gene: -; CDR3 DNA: TGTGCCAGCAGCTTCTCGACAGGAAAGGCTGGGTCCTATGGGTACGAGCAGTACTTC; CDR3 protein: CASSFSTGKAGSYGYEQYF
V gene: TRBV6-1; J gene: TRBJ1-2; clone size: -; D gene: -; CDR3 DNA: TGTGCCAGCAGTGAAGACAGGGTAAACTATGGCTACACCTTC; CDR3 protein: CASSEDRVNYGYTF